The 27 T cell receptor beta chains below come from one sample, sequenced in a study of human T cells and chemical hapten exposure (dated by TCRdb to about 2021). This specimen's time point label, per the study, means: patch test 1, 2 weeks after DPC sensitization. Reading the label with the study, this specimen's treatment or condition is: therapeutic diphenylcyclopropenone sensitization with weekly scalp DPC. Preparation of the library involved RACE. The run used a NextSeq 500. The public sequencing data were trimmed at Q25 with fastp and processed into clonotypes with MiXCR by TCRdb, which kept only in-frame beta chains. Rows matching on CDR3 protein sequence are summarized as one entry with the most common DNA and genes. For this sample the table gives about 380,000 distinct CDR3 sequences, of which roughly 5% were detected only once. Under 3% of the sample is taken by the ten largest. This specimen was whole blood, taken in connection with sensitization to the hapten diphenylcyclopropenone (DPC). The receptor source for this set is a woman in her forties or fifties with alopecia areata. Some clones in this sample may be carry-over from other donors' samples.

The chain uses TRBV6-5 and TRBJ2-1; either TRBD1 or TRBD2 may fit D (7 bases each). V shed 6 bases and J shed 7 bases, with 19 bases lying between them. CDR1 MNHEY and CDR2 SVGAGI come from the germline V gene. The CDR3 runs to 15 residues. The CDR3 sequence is CASRPGQSGANEQFF. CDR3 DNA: TGTGCCAGCAGACCGGGACAGAGCGGGGCTAATGAGCAGTTCTTC.

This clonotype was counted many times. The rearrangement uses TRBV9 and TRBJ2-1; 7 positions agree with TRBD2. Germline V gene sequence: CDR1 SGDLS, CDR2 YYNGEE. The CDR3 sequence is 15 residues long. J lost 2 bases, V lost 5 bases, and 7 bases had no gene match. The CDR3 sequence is CASSAGGTPYNEQFF. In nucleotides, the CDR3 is TGTGCCAGCAGTGCCGGGGGGACTCCCTACAATGAGCAGTTCTTC.

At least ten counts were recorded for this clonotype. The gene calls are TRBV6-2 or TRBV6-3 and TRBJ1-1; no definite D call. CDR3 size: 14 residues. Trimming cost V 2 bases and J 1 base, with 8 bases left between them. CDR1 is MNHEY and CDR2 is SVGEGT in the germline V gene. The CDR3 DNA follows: TGTGCCAGCAGTTACGTACGGCAGAACACTGAAGCTTTCTTT. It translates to CASSYVRQNTEAFF.

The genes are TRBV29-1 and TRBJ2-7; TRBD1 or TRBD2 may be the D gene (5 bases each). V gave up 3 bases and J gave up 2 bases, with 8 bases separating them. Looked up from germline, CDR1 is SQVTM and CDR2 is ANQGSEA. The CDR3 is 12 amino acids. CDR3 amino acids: CSVERGPYEQYF. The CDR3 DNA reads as TGCAGCGTTGAGAGGGGTCCCTACGAGCAGTACTTC.

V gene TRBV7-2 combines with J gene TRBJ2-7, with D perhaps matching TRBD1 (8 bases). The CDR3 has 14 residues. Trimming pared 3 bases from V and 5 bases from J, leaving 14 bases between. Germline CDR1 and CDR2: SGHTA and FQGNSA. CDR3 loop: CASSLNRGGHEQYF. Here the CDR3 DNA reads TGTGCCAGCAGCTTGAACAGGGGGGGCCACGAGCAGTACTTC.

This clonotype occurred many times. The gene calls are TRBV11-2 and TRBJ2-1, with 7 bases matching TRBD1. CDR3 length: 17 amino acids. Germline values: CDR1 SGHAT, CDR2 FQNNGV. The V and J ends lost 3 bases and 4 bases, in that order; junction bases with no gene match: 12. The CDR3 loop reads CASSFPSRDSPYNEQFF. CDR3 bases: TGTGCCAGCAGCTTCCCTTCGAGGGACAGCCCTTACAATGAGCAGTTCTTC.

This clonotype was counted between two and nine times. This chain's CDR3 is CASTRERGGLYNEQFF. The CDR3 DNA reads TGCGCCAGCACTCGAGAGCGGGGGGGCCTCTACAATGAGCAGTTCTTC. V and J are TRBV5-1 and TRBJ2-1, with 10 nucleotides matching TRBD2. Trimming cost V 6 bases and J 3 bases; bases outside gene matches: 9. Germline values: CDR1 SGHRS, CDR2 YFSETQ. The CDR3 is 16 residues long.

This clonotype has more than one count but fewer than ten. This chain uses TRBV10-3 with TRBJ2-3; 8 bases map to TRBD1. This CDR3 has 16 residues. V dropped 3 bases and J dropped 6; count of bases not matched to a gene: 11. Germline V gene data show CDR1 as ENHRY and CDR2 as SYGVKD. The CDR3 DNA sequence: TGTGCCATCAGTGACCCGCCGGGACAGGAGGGCGATACGCAGTATTTT. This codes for CAISDPPGQEGDTQYF.

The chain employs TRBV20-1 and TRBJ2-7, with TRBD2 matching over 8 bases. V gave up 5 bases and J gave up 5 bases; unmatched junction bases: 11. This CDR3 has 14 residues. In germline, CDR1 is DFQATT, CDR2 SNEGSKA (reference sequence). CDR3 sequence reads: CSAPMGTRGDEQYF. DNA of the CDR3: TGCAGTGCTCCAATGGGGACTAGAGGCGACGAGCAGTACTTC.

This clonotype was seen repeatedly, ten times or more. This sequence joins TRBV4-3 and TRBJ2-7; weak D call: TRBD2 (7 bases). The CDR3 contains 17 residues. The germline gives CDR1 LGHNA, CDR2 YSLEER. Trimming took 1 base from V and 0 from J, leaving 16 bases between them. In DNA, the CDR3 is TGCGCCAGCAGCCAAGGGACCCTAGCGGACAGCTCCTACGAGCAGTACTTC. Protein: CASSQGTLADSSYEQYF.

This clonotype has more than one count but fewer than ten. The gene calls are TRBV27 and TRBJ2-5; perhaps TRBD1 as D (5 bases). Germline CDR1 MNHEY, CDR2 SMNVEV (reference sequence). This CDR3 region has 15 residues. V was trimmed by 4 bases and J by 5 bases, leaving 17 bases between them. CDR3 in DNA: TGTGCCAGCAGTTCGGCTGGACAAGGTGGTGAGACCCAGTACTTC. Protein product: CASSSAGQGGETQYF.

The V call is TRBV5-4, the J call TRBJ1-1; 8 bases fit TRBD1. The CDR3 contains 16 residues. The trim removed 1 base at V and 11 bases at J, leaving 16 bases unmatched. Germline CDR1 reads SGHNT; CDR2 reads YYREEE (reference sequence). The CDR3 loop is CASSLMRQTGQAGAFF. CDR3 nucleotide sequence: TGTGCCAGCAGCTTGATGAGACAAACGGGACAGGCCGGGGCTTTCTTT.

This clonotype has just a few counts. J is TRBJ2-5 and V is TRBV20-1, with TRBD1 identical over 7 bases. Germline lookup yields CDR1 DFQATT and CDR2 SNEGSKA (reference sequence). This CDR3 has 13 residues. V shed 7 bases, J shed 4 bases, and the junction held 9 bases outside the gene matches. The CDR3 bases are TGCAGTGGCGGACCACAGGGGCTAGAGACCCAGTACTTC. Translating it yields CSGGPQGLETQYF.

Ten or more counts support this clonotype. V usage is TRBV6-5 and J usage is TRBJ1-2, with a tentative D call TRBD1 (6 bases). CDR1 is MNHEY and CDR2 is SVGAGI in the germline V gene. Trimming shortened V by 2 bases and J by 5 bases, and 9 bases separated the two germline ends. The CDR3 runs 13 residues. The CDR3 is CASSYRGGYGYTF. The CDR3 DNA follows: TGTGCCAGCAGTTACAGAGGGGGGTATGGCTACACCTTC.

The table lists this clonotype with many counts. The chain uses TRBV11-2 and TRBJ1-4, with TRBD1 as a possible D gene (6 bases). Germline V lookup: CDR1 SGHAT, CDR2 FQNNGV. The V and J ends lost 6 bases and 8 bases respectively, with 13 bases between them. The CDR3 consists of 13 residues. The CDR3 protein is CASSQQGVEKLFF. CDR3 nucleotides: TGTGCCAGCAGTCAACAGGGAGTCGAAAAACTGTTTTTT.

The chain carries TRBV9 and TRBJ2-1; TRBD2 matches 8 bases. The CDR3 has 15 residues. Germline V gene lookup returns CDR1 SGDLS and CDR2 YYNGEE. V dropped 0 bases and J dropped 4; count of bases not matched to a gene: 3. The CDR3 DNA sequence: TGTGCCAGCAGCGTAGAGAGCGGGGGTTACAATGAGCAGTTCTTC. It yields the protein CASSVESGGYNEQFF.

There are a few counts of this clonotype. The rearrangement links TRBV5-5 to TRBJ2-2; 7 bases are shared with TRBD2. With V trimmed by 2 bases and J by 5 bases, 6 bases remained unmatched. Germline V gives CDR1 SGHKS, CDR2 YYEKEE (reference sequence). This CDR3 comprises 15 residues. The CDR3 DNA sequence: TGTGCCAGCAGCTTAGGGACTACCAGGACCGGGGAGCTGTTTTTT. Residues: CASSLGTTRTGELFF.

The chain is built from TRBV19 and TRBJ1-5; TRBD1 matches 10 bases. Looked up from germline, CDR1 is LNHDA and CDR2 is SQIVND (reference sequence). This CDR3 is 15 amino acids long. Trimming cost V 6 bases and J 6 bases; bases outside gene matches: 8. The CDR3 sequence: CASRQLTGGLQPQHF. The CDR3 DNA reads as TGTGCCAGTAGGCAACTGACAGGGGGCCTTCAGCCCCAGCATTTT.

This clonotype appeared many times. This CDR3 is CSVAGTGGPGELFF. The CDR3 bases are TGCAGCGTTGCCGGGACAGGAGGACCCGGGGAGCTGTTTTTT. V and J are TRBV29-1 and TRBJ2-2; TRBD1 aligns across 8 bases. Germline values: CDR1 SQVTM, CDR2 ANQGSEA. The CDR3 spans 14 residues. With V trimmed by 4 bases and J by 6 bases, 7 bases remained unmatched.

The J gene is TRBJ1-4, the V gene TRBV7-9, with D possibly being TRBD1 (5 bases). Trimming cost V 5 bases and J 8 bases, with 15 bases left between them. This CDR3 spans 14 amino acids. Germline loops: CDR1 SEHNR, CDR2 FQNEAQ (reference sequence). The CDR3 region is CASSPDRVEEKLFF. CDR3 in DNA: TGTGCCAGCAGCCCAGACAGAGTGGAAGAAAAACTGTTTTTT.

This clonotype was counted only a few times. The CDR3 region is CASTKSGGGFEAFF. The CDR3 bases are TGTGCCAGCACCAAATCAGGGGGCGGATTTGAAGCTTTCTTT. The chain joins TRBV6-5 to TRBJ1-1; 8 nucleotides agree with TRBD1. The germline CDR1 and CDR2 sequences are MNHEY and SVGAGI. The CDR3 loop spans 14 amino acids. J lost 7 bases, V lost 7 bases, and 11 bases had no gene match.

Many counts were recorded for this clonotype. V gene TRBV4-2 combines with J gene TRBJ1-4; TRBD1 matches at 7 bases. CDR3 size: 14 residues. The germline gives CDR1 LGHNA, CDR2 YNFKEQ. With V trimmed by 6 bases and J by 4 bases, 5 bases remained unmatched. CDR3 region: CASRKGTVNEKLFF. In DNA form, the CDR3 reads TGTGCCAGCAGGAAAGGGACAGTTAATGAAAAACTGTTTTTT.

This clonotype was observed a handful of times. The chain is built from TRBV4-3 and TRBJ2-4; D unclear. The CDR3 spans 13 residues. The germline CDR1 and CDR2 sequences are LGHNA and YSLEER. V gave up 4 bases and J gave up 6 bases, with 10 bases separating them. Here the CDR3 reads CASSPRFGNIQYF. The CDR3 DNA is TGCGCCAGCAGCCCCCGTTTCGGAAACATTCAGTACTTC.

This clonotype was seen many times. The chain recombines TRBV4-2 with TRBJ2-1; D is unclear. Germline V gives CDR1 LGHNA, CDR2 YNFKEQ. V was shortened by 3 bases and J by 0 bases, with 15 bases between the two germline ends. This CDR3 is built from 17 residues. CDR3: CASSQSLGTSSYNEQFF. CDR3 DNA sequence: TGTGCCAGCAGCCAGTCCCTCGGCACCAGCTCCTACAATGAGCAGTTCTTC.

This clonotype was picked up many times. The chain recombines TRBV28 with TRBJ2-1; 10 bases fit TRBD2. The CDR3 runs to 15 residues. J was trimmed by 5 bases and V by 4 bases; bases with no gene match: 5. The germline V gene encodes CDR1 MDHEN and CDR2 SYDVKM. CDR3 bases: TGTGCCAGCAGTTCCTCAGGACTAGCGGACAATGAGCAGTTCTTC. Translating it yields CASSSSGLADNEQFF.

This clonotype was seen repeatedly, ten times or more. The CDR3 DNA follows: TGTGCCACCAGCAGAGCGGGCAGGGTAGACACTGAAGCTTTCTTT. It specifies CATSRAGRVDTEAFF. This chain joins TRBV15 and TRBJ1-1, with D perhaps TRBD1 (5 bases). Trimming pared 1 base from V and 3 bases from J, leaving 12 bases between. CDR1 and CDR2 (germline): LNHNV, YYDKDF (reference sequence). The CDR3 consists of 15 residues.

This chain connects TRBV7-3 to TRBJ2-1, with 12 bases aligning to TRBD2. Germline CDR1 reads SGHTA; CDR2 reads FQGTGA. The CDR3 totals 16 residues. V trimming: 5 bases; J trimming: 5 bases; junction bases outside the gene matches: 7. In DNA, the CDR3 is TGTGCCAGCAGCGCCCGACTAGCGGGGGACCACAATGAGCAGTTCTTC. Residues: CASSARLAGDHNEQFF.